The clone carrying this TCR beta chain was seen ten or more times. The antigen remains undetermined. The data stem from a study of tumor-infiltrating lymphocytes in primary liver carcinoma. On the study more broadly: Tumor lesions were T1-T3 N0M0 and spanned roughly 4.2 to 11 cm.

Study conclusions and caveats: Among the pair types, tumor region pairs showed more overlap than tumor-adjacent and tumor-blood pairs. Relative to blood, tumors carried a significantly larger fraction of the repertoire in their top 250 clones (p = 0.039).

A primer in the constant region served to generate TCR beta cDNA from around 500 ng of total RNA. Investigators got TCR beta libraries out of three nested multiplex PCR rounds, done with slightly modified ARM-PCR. Running roughly 10 cycles apiece, the first two PCR rounds relied on TRBV1-TRBV30 forward primers together with a C-beta reverse primer. TCRdb redid the calling of the multiplex PCR reads with MiXCR, one entry per CDR3 protein. The data contain hundreds of thousands of distinct CDR3 sequences, almost 60% of them singletons. Deletions cut 3 bases from V and 8 bases from J, with 7 bases between. The CDR3 runs to 10 residues. Germline CDR1 SQVTM, CDR2 ANQGSEA. Both blood RNA, taken from unsorted whole blood, and germline DNA were extracted.

This sequence joins TRBV29-1 and TRBJ1-2; D is undetermined. This TCR was recovered from a woman aged 25 to 39 with primary liver carcinoma and hepatitis B virus infection. The sample taken for sequencing was peripheral blood. The CDR3 DNA reads TGCAGCGTTGATGGATGGGGCTACACCTTC. It encodes CSVDGWGYTF.